This is a list of T cell receptor beta chains from one sample in a study of Graves' ophthalmopathy and Graves' hyperthyroidism. Each CDR3 protein is one row after TCRdb ran MiXCR on the multiplex PCR reads. The sample lists around 670,000 distinct CDR3 sequences, 40% occurring once. Specimen: peripheral blood. The source of these receptors is an adult man with Graves' ophthalmopathy. CDR3s include the opening cysteine and the closing phenylalanine or tryptophan. The order of the fields is V gene, J gene, CDR3 length, clone size, D gene, CDR3 DNA, CDR3 protein. The D gene is left open where the match is weak. Only some rows state a clone size, as once, few, many or a class for expanded clones.

>TRBV24-1|TRBJ1-5|15|many|-
TGTGCCAGCAGTTACCCCAGGGGATACAATCAGCCCCAGCATTTT
CASSYPRGYNQPQHF
>TRBV11-2|TRBJ2-7|13|many|TRBD1
TGTGCCAGCAGCGAGGGGACAGGGTACGAGCAGTACTTC
CASSEGTGYEQYF
>TRBV10-3|TRBJ2-3|15|-|TRBD2
TGTGCCATCAGTGTACGGCTAGCGGGAGCAGATACGCAGTATTTT
CAISVRLAGADTQYF
>TRBV20-1|TRBJ1-5|16|-|TRBD1
TGCAGTGCTAGAGCCTACAGGGGTTATAGCAATCAGCCCCAGCATTTT
CSARAYRGYSNQPQHF
>TRBV11-1|TRBJ1-6|14|-|-
TGTGCCAGCAGCCAGGACTCCTATAATTCACCCCTCCACTTT
CASSQDSYNSPLHF
>TRBV2|TRBJ1-2|17|-|-
TGTGCCAGCAGTTACAGAAGCGGACAGCCCTCTAACTATGGCTACACCTTC
CASSYRSGQPSNYGYTF
>TRBV10-3|TRBJ1-5|15|-|-
TGTGCCAGCAGTACCGCGGGGGGAAGGGGGAAGACCCAGCATTTT
CASSTAGGRGKTQHF
>TRBV24-1|TRBJ2-5|14|many|-
TGTGCCACCAGTGACCCGACCATGGAGGAGACCCAGTACTTC
CATSDPTMEETQYF
>TRBV2|TRBJ2-5|15|many|TRBD1
TGTGCCAGTAGTACCGGGACAGGGTTCCAAGAGACCCAGTACTTC
CASSTGTGFQETQYF
>TRBV2|TRBJ2-5|16|few|TRBD1
TGTGCCAGCAGTGAACAGCCGGGACAGGGGGGGGAGACCCAGTACTTC
CASSEQPGQGGETQYF
>TRBV25-1|TRBJ2-7|14|-|-
TGTGCCAGCAGTAGGGGGGGAATCACCTACGAGCAGTACTTC
CASSRGGITYEQYF
>TRBV7-8|TRBJ1-2|15|many|-
TGTGCCAGCAGCCGCGACCTTGAAGCTAACTATGGCTACACCTTC
CASSRDLEANYGYTF
>TRBV7-9|TRBJ1-6|15|few|-
TGTGCCAGCTCACCACGAGGTCAGGGAGTCGCACCCCTCCACTTT
CASSPRGQGVAPLHF
>TRBV2|TRBJ2-2|13|-|-
TGTGCCAGCAGTGAAATGGGGACCGGGGAGCTGTTTTTT
CASSEMGTGELFF
>TRBV24-1|TRBJ1-5|16|-|TRBD1
TGTGCCAGCAGTTACCCTAAGACAGGGACGGGTCAGCCCCAGCATTTT
CASSYPKTGTGQPQHF
>TRBV20-1|TRBJ1-2|14|few|TRBD1
TGCAGTGCTATGAGACAGGGAAAACTCTATGGCTACACCTTC
CSAMRQGKLYGYTF
>TRBV10-3|TRBJ2-7|15|many|TRBD1
TGTGCCAGCAGTGCGGACAGGGCATTGGTCTTGGAGCAGTACTTC
CASSADRALVLEQYF
>TRBV19|TRBJ1-6|15|many|-
TGTGCCAGTCGTCGGCGTGGGGTAGACGATTCACCCCTCCACTTT
CASRRRGVDDSPLHF
>TRBV14|TRBJ1-2|13|many|-
TGTGCCAGCAGCCAAGATGGCAGCTATGGCTACACCTTC
CASSQDGSYGYTF
>TRBV10-2|TRBJ1-2|15|-|-
TGTGCCAGCAGTTATTCCTCGTCCTACAGGGCTGGCTACACCTTC
CASSYSSSYRAGYTF
>TRBV7-9|TRBJ2-2|17|few|TRBD1
TGTGCCAGCAGCTTATACCGGGACAGGGGGCGCTCCGGGGAGCTGTTTTTT
CASSLYRDRGRSGELFF
>TRBV7-6|TRBJ2-5|17|few|TRBD2
TGTGCCAGCAGCCCCCTAGGGCGGGGGGCCATCCAAGAGACCCAGTACTTC
CASSPLGRGAIQETQYF
>TRBV20-1|TRBJ2-7|11|many|-
TGCAGTGCTAGTAGGTCCTACGAGCAGTACTTC
CSASRSYEQYF
>TRBV20-1|TRBJ1-4|14|-|-
TGCAGTGCTAGAGTTCGTAACGCGGATGAAAAACTGTTTTTT
CSARVRNADEKLFF
>TRBV7-9|TRBJ2-2|14|few|TRBD1
TGTGCCAGCAGTCCAGAGACAGGGGCCGGGGAGCTGTTTTTT
CASSPETGAGELFF
>TRBV10-2|TRBJ2-7|13|many|-
TGCGCCAGCAGTGAGATTACCTCCTACGAGCAGTACTTC
CASSEITSYEQYF
>TRBV24-1|TRBJ1-5|15|few|-
TGTGCCACCAGTGATACAGGGTCCGGGGATCAGCCCCAGCATTTT
CATSDTGSGDQPQHF
>TRBV5-6|TRBJ1-6|12|few|-
TGTGCCAGCAGCTGGAGGGGTTCACCCCTCCACTTT
CASSWRGSPLHF
>TRBV7-2|TRBJ2-5|15|-|-
TGTGCCAGCAGCTTAGCGTGGGCAAATCAAGAGACCCAGTACTTC
CASSLAWANQETQYF
>TRBV10-2|TRBJ2-5|14|many|-
TGCGCCAGCAGCCCCCAGGGTTTTGGAGAGACCCAGTACTTC
CASSPQGFGETQYF
>TRBV7-2|TRBJ1-5|17|-|TRBD1
TGTGCCAGCAGCTTATGGCCCCGGGGACAGGGAGGTCAGCCCCAGCATTTT
CASSLWPRGQGGQPQHF
>TRBV7-9|TRBJ1-6|13|-|-
TGTGCCAGCAGCCAACAGGGAGTCGCACCCCTCCACTTT
CASSQQGVAPLHF
>TRBV2|TRBJ1-2|15|few|-
TGTGCCAGCAGCCGTTCAGAGGCAGTATCAAGTGGCTACACCTTC
CASSRSEAVSSGYTF
>TRBV20-1|TRBJ2-5|15|few|-
TGCAGTGCTAGCGGGGCCTGGTCGGGGGAAGAGACCCAGTACTTC
CSASGAWSGEETQYF
>TRBV30|TRBJ1-2|12|-|TRBD1
TGTGCCTGCGCGGGACAGGGCGGCGGCTACACCTTC
CACAGQGGGYTF
>TRBV20-1|TRBJ2-7|12|many|-
TGCAGTGCTAGAGATGAGTCCTACGAGCAGTACTTC
CSARDESYEQYF
>TRBV25-1|TRBJ2-2|14|-|TRBD2
TGTGCCAGCTGGGAAGGACTAGCCGCCGGGGAGCTGTTTTTT
CASWEGLAAGELFF
>TRBV19|TRBJ2-3|13|-|-
TGTGCCACCAGGCCGACTAGCACAGATACGCAGTATTTT
CATRPTSTDTQYF
>TRBV20-1|TRBJ2-5|14|-|-
TGCAGTGCTCCCACGCCGGAGGTTGAGGAGACCCAGTACTTC
CSAPTPEVEETQYF
>TRBV25-1|TRBJ1-6|17|-|TRBD1
TGTGCCAGCAGAGAGTCCGGGACAGGGCGTTTTAACTCACCCCTCCACTTT
CASRESGTGRFNSPLHF
>TRBV10-2|TRBJ1-6|13|few|-
TGCGCCAGCAGCGAGGCAGGGGATTCACCCCTCCACTTT
CASSEAGDSPLHF
>TRBV19|TRBJ1-2|13|-|TRBD1
TGTGCCAGTGCAAGACAGGGGCGGAGGGGCTACACCTTC
CASARQGRRGYTF
>TRBV7-2|TRBJ1-1|15|many|-
TGTGCCAGCAGCTCCTCCCCAAGGGAGAACACTGAAGCTTTCTTT
CASSSSPRENTEAFF
>TRBV9|TRBJ1-3|15|few|TRBD1
TGTGCCAGCAGCCAGACAGGGAGAGGTGGAAACACCATATATTTT
CASSQTGRGGNTIYF
>TRBV2|TRBJ2-7|14|many|-
TGTGCCAGCAGTTTCGGGCGGGGCCACTACGAGCAGTACTTC
CASSFGRGHYEQYF
>TRBV7-9|TRBJ1-1|15|-|TRBD1
TGTGCCAGCAGCCAGCGACAGGGAAGAGGGACTGAAGCTTTCTTT
CASSQRQGRGTEAFF
>TRBV10-3|TRBJ2-6|17|-|-
TGTGCCAGCAAAACGGGGGGCGGGAACTCTGGGGCCAACGTCCTGACTTTC
CASKTGGGNSGANVLTF
>TRBV7-9|TRBJ2-2|15|-|-
TGTGCCAGCAGCTACAGCGAGGCGAACACCGGGGAGCTGTTTTTT
CASSYSEANTGELFF
>TRBV6-1|TRBJ2-5|14|many|TRBD2
TGTGCCAGCAAGGGACTAGCGGGACGAGAGACCCAGTACTTC
CASKGLAGRETQYF
>TRBV4-3|TRBJ1-1|12|-|TRBD1
TGCGCCAGCAGCCACATAAACAGGGGTGCTTTCTTT
CASSHINRGAFF
>TRBV7-2|TRBJ1-4|13|few|-
TGTGCCAGCAGCCAAGCCCCATCTGAAAAACTGTTTTTT
CASSQAPSEKLFF
>TRBV19|TRBJ2-7|15|-|-
TGTGCCAGTAGTATACGGGCGGTAAACTCCTACGAGCAGTACTTC
CASSIRAVNSYEQYF
>TRBV29-1|TRBJ2-2|15|few|-
TGCAGCGTTGATCGTGGAGGGGGGTGGACCGGGGAGCTGTTTTTT
CSVDRGGGWTGELFF